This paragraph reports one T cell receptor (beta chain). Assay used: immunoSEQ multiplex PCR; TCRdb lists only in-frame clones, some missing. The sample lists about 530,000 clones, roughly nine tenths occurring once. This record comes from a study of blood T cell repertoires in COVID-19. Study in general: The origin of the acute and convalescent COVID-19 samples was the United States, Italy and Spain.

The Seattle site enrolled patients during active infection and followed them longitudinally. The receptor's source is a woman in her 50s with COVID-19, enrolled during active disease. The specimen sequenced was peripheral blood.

This CDR3 reads CAWSESSDGYTF. In nucleotides, the CDR3 is TGTGCCTGGAGTGAGAGCAGCGATGGCTACACCTTC. V and J are TRBV30 and TRBJ1-2; D is unresolved. The V and J ends lost 1 base and 6 bases respectively, with 9 bases between them. The CDR3 extends over 12 amino acids. CDR1 and CDR2 (germline): GTSNPN, SVGIG (reference sequence).